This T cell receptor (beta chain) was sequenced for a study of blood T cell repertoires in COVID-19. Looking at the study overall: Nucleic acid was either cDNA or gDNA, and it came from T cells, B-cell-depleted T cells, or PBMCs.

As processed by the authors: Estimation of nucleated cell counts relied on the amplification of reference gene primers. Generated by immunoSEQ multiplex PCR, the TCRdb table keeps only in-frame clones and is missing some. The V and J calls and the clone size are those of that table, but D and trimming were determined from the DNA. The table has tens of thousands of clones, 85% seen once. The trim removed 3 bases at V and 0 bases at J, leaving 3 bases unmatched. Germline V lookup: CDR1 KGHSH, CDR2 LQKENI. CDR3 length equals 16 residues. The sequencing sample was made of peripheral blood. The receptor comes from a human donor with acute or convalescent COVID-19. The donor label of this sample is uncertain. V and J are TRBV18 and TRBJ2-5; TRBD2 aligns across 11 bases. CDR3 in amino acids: CASSPLLAGDQETQYF. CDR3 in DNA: TGTGCCAGCTCACCGTTACTAGCGGGGGACCAAGAGACCCAGTACTTC. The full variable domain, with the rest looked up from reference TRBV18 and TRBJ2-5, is NAGVMQNPRHLVRRRGQEARLRCSPMKGHSHVYWYRQLPEEGLKFMVYLQKENIIDESGMPKERFSAEFPKEGPSILRIQQVVRGDSAAYFCASSPLLAGDQETQYFGPGTRLLVL.